Below are 20 T cell receptor beta chains sequenced from a single sample in a study of shared clonotypes between healthy human individuals. Sequenced by immunoSEQ multiplex PCR; TCRdb stores in-frame clones only, minus some. Of about 2.3 million clones listed, roughly 92% are singletons. Sequencing used naive CD4+ T cells from PBMCs. Subset in this sample: CD45RA+ positively selected. The origin of the receptors is a man aged 18 to 29 in good health. Some clones in this sample may be carry-over from other donors' samples.

The chain joins TRBV6-5 to TRBJ2-7; 7 nucleotides align to TRBD1. Looked up from germline, CDR1 is MNHEY and CDR2 is SVGAGI. V gave up 1 base and J gave up 2 bases; unmatched junction bases: 5. The length of the CDR3 is 15 residues. DNA for the CDR3: TGTGCCAGCAGTTACTACTGGGACAGAACCTACGAGCAGTACTTC. This gives the protein CASSYYWDRTYEQYF.

The V gene is TRBV7-2, the J gene TRBJ2-1; D tentatively fits TRBD1 or TRBD2 (5 bases each). Germline V CDR1 and CDR2: SGHTA, FQGNSA. This CDR3 is 15 amino acids long. V gave up 5 bases and J gave up 5 bases, with 16 bases separating them. The chain's CDR3 is CASSPPRGGHNEQFF. The CDR3 nucleotides read TGTGCCAGCAGCCCCCCCCGGGGCGGGCACAATGAGCAGTTCTTC.

This chain uses TRBV7-8 with TRBJ2-2; D is perhaps TRBD2 (6 bases). The CDR3 is 15 amino acids. The germline V gene has CDR1 SGHVS and CDR2 FQNEAQ. Trimming removed 1 base at V and 11 bases at J, with 17 bases between. The DNA for the CDR3 is TGTGCCAGCAGCTTAGTAAGGGACTCCCATTCCGAGCTGTTTTTT. It specifies CASSLVRDSHSELFF.

The chain uses TRBV30 and TRBJ2-1; D is unclear. CDR3 length equals 15 residues. Germline values: CDR1 GTSNPN, CDR2 SVGIG (reference sequence). Trimming removed 0 bases at V and 0 bases at J, with 9 bases between. The CDR3 nucleotides are TGTGCCTGGAGTGTAAGTAGGAGCTCCTACAATGAGCAGTTCTTC. Encoded protein: CAWSVSRSSYNEQFF. The complete variable domain, with remaining parts taken from reference TRBV30 and TRBJ2-1, reads SQTIHQWPATLVQPVGSPLSLECTVEGTSNPNLYWYRQAAGRGLQLLFYSVGIGQISSEVPQNLSASRPQDRQFILSSKKLLLSDSGFYLCAWSVSRSSYNEQFFGPGTRLTVL.

This clone came up once. The chain combines TRBV9 with TRBJ2-1, with D perhaps matching TRBD1 or TRBD2 (6 bases each). Germline V lookup: CDR1 SGDLS, CDR2 YYNGEE. Trimming left V 3 bases short and J 9 bases short, with 13 bases between. This CDR3 contains 13 residues. CDR3 loop: CASSAIRGGEQFF. The CDR3 DNA is TGTGCCAGCAGCGCCATCAGGGGAGGTGAGCAGTTCTTC.

Of note for this clone: The sample contains more than one DNA sequence encoding this CDR3. The chain recombines TRBV5-1 with TRBJ1-3; D not resolved. Trimming left V 0 bases short and J 0 bases short, with 7 bases between. Germline V gene sequence: CDR1 SGHRS, CDR2 YFSETQ. The CDR3 totals 15 residues. The CDR3 reads CASSLGWSSGNTIYF. DNA of the CDR3: TGCGCCAGCAGCTTGGGATGGAGCTCTGGAAACACCATATATTTT.

This chain uses TRBV14 with TRBJ2-1; TRBD2 matches at 10 bases. The germline V gene has CDR1 SGHDN and CDR2 FVKESK. V trimming: 1 base; J trimming: 2 bases; junction bases outside the gene matches: 2. The CDR3 has 16 amino acids. CDR3 amino acids: CASSQAGLAAYNEQFF. The CDR3 coding sequence is TGTGCCAGCAGCCAAGCCGGACTAGCGGCCTACAATGAGCAGTTCTTC.

V usage is TRBV5-6 and J usage is TRBJ2-3; the D gene is possibly TRBD1 (5 bases). Between the trimmed V and J ends, which lost 2 bases and 5 bases, there was a span of 12 bases. The CDR3 is made up of 14 amino acids. Germline CDR1 is SGHDT and CDR2 is YYEEEE. CDR3 in amino acids: CASSFFQGGDTQYF. The CDR3 nucleotides read TGTGCCAGCAGCTTTTTTCAGGGTGGAGATACGCAGTATTTT.

This chain connects TRBV18 to TRBJ2-2; D gene unclear. The CDR3 covers 13 residues. The germline V gene encodes CDR1 KGHSH and CDR2 LQKENI. V was pared by 9 bases and J by 0 bases, with 8 bases between. The DNA for the CDR3 is TGTGCCAGTAGACCGACGAACACCGGGGAGCTGTTTTTT. It translates to CASRPTNTGELFF.

The V gene is TRBV27, the J gene TRBJ2-1; D is perhaps TRBD2 (5 bases). Trimming removed 3 bases at V and 4 bases at J, with 13 bases between. CDR3 length equals 15 residues. CDR1 and CDR2 from the germline V gene are MNHEY and SMNVEV (reference sequence). Here the CDR3 reads CASSLRGPQYNEQFF. In DNA form, the CDR3 reads TGTGCCAGCAGTTTGAGAGGGCCTCAATACAATGAGCAGTTCTTC.

This clone was seen a single time. This chain uses TRBV5-1 with TRBJ1-3; D possibly corresponds to TRBD1 (5 bases). From germline, CDR1 is SGHRS and CDR2 YFSETQ. V lost 0 bases, J lost 8 bases, and 15 bases lay in between. The CDR3 has 15 amino acids. CDR3 region: CASSLAGRGVDTIYF. The CDR3 DNA sequence: TGCGCCAGCAGCTTGGCGGGGCGCGGGGTGGACACCATATATTTT.

The chain has TRBV11-2 and TRBJ2-7; TRBD2 might be the D (6 bases). Looked up from germline, CDR1 is SGHAT and CDR2 is FQNNGV. V dropped 6 bases and J dropped 5 bases, with 23 bases sitting between them. This CDR3 region has 16 residues. The CDR3 region has the DNA TGTGCCAGCAGGGCTATTAGCGGAGCGGTCGGACACGAGCAGTACTTC. Translation gives CASRAISGAVGHEQYF.

This chain joins TRBV9 and TRBJ2-1; D uncertain. The CDR3 extends over 15 amino acids. Germline V lookup: CDR1 SGDLS, CDR2 YYNGEE. V was shortened by 1 base and J by 1 base, with 9 bases between the two germline ends. The CDR3: CASSVTDTSYNEQFF. The DNA of the CDR3 is TGTGCCAGCAGCGTAACCGATACTTCCTACAATGAGCAGTTCTTC. The entire variable domain, with the rest obtained from reference TRBV9 and TRBJ2-1, is as follows: DSGVTQTPKHLITATGQRVTLRCSPRSGDLSVYWYQQSLDQGLQFLIQYYNGEERAKGNILERFSAQQFPDLHSELNLSSLELGDSALYFCASSVTDTSYNEQFFGPGTRLTVL.

Details on this clone: The identical CDR3 is also encoded by other nucleotide sequences in the sample. The rearrangement links TRBV19 to TRBJ1-4; the D gene is possibly TRBD1 (6 bases). This CDR3 is 14 amino acids long. The germline V gene has CDR1 LNHDA and CDR2 SQIVND (reference sequence). Trimming took off 1 base at V and 7 bases at J, with 10 bases between the two ends. The CDR3 DNA reads TGTGCCAGTAGTATAGGGGGGGCTGGTGAAAAACTGTTTTTT. Protein product: CASSIGGAGEKLFF.

The chain couples TRBV10-3 to TRBJ1-4; D gene ambiguous. V was trimmed by 0 bases and J by 8 bases, leaving 13 bases between them. The germline CDR1 and CDR2 sequences are ENHRY and SYGVKD. The CDR3 extends over 15 amino acids. CDR3 protein: CAISESAALGEKLFF. The CDR3 nucleotides read TGTGCCATCAGTGAGTCGGCAGCTCTGGGAGAAAAACTGTTTTTT.

The chain links TRBV5-4 to TRBJ1-2; D is possibly TRBD1 (5 bases). Trimming took off 4 bases at V and 7 bases at J, with 14 bases between the two ends. The germline gives CDR1 SGHNT, CDR2 YYREEE (reference sequence). The CDR3 covers 13 residues. CDR3 in amino acids: CASSPGPAVGYTF. In DNA, the CDR3 is TGTGCCAGCAGCCCGGGGCCCGCAGTTGGCTACACCTTC. Filled out from reference TRBV5-4 and TRBJ1-2, the complete variable domain reads ETGVTQSPTHLIKTRGQQVTLRCSSQSGHNTVSWYQQALGQGPQFIFQYYREEENGRGNFPPRFSGLQFPNYSSELNVNALELDDSALYLCASSPGPAVGYTFGSGTRLTVV.

DNA for the CDR3: TGTGCCAGCAGCCCGGGACTAGCGGGAGTCTCTAGCTCCTACGAGCAGTACTTC. This codes for CASSPGLAGVSSSYEQYF. V usage is TRBV11-3 and J usage is TRBJ2-7, with 14 bases aligning to TRBD2. The junction had 9 bases not matched to a gene; V was cut back by 5 bases and J by 0 bases. The CDR3 sequence is 18 residues long. From germline, CDR1 is SGHNT and CDR2 YENEEA.

The rearrangement uses TRBV4-1 and TRBJ2-5; TRBD2 matches at 11 bases. The CDR3 is 18 amino acids. Germline CDR1 is MGHRA and CDR2 is YSYEKL. Unmatched junction bases numbered 10, after V lost 1 base and J lost 3 bases. DNA of the CDR3: TGCGCCAGCAGCCAAGGTCTAGCGGGAGGTCGGGTAGAAGAGACCCAGTACTTC. Translating gives CASSQGLAGGRVEETQYF.

The gene calls are TRBV15 and TRBJ1-3; D may be TRBD1 (5 bases). The ends were cut back, 1 base at V and 3 bases at J, with 7 bases in the middle. The germline V gene encodes CDR1 LNHNV and CDR2 YYDKDF (reference sequence). CDR3 length: 14 residues. The CDR3 here is CATSRAGDGNTIYF. The CDR3 nucleotides read TGTGCCACCAGCAGAGCGGGGGATGGAAACACCATATATTTT.

The chain recombines TRBV5-1 with TRBJ2-7; 10 bases map to TRBD1. Trimming removed 6 bases from V and 5 bases from J; junction bases left unmatched: 11. The CDR3 sequence is 15 residues long. Germline V gives CDR1 SGHRS, CDR2 YFSETQ. CDR3: CASTLSGQGIDEQYF. In DNA, the CDR3 is TGCGCCAGCACGTTATCGGGACAGGGGATCGACGAGCAGTACTTC.